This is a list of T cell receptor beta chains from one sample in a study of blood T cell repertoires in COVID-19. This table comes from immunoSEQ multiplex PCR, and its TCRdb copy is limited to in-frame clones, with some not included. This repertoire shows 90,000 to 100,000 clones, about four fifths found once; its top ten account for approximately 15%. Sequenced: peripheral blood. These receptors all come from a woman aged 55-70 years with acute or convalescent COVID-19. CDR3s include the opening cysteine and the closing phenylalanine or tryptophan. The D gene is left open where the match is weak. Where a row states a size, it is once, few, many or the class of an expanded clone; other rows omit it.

CDR3nt: TGTGCCACCAGTGATTTGAGAGCAGGGAACACCGGGGAGCTGTTTTTT
CDR3aa: CATSDLRAGNTGELFF
abundance: once
v_gene: TRBV24-1
j_gene: TRBJ2-2
d_gene: NA

CDR3nt: TGTGCCAGCAGTCCCTCAGGGGGCTATGGCTACACCTTC
CDR3aa: CASSPSGGYGYTF
abundance: NA
v_gene: TRBV2
j_gene: TRBJ1-2
d_gene: TRBD1

CDR3nt: TGTGCCAGCAGCTTAGTGGGGACAGGTGGCGAGCAGTACTTC
CDR3aa: CASSLVGTGGEQYF
abundance: NA
v_gene: TRBV7-9
j_gene: TRBJ2-7
d_gene: TRBD1

CDR3nt: TGTGCCAGCAGAGTCGGGAACGATAATTCACCCCTCCACTTT
CDR3aa: CASRVGNDNSPLHF
abundance: NA
v_gene: TRBV6-6
j_gene: TRBJ1-6
d_gene: NA

CDR3nt: TGTGCCAGCAGCTTAGTGTCGGACACGACAGATACGCAGTATTTT
CDR3aa: CASSLVSDTTDTQYF
abundance: NA
v_gene: TRBV7-2
j_gene: TRBJ2-3
d_gene: NA

CDR3nt: TGTGCCAGCAGCGGGACATTTCCCGACAATGAGCAGTTCTTC
CDR3aa: CASSGTFPDNEQFF
abundance: NA
v_gene: TRBV6-5
j_gene: TRBJ2-1
d_gene: NA

CDR3nt: TGTGCCAGCAATCTCCAGGGGGCTGGCTACACCTTC
CDR3aa: CASNLQGAGYTF
abundance: NA
v_gene: TRBV12-3/TRBV12-4
j_gene: TRBJ1-2
d_gene: TRBD1

CDR3nt: TGTGCCAGCAGCACCTTCGGGACAACCTACGAGCAGTACTTC
CDR3aa: CASSTFGTTYEQYF
abundance: NA
v_gene: TRBV2
j_gene: TRBJ2-7
d_gene: NA

CDR3nt: TGTGCCAGCTCACCTCACCAGGTGGGACAGGGGTCCACCGGGGAGCTGTTTTTT
CDR3aa: CASSPHQVGQGSTGELFF
abundance: NA
v_gene: TRBV18
j_gene: TRBJ2-2
d_gene: TRBD1

CDR3nt: TGCAGTGCTAGTAGGGGTACCAATCAGCCCCAGCATTTT
CDR3aa: CSASRGTNQPQHF
abundance: NA
v_gene: TRBV20-1
j_gene: TRBJ1-5
d_gene: NA

CDR3nt: TGTGCCAGCATTGTTATTGGCGGACAAAATGAAAAACTGTTTTTT
CDR3aa: CASIVIGGQNEKLFF
abundance: few
v_gene: TRBV6-5
j_gene: TRBJ1-4
d_gene: NA

CDR3nt: TGTGCCAGCAGCTTCAACTTCCCCCATCAGCCCCAGCATTTT
CDR3aa: CASSFNFPHQPQHF
abundance: NA
v_gene: TRBV7-2
j_gene: TRBJ1-5
d_gene: NA

CDR3nt: TGTGCCAGCAGCTTAGTCAGGCGGGGGGCCAGCACCGGGGAGCTGTTTTTT
CDR3aa: CASSLVRRGASTGELFF
abundance: NA
v_gene: TRBV7-8
j_gene: TRBJ2-2
d_gene: TRBD2

CDR3nt: TGTGCCAGCAGTTTTATGAATAGTTATGATGAGCAGTTCTTC
CDR3aa: CASSFMNSYDEQFF
abundance: once
v_gene: TRBV28
j_gene: TRBJ2-1
d_gene: NA